This T cell receptor beta chain was sequenced in a study of vaccination and CD4 T cells after COVID-19. Sequenced with the Oncomine TCR Beta short-read assay was DNA taken from cultured CD4+ T cells. Each CDR3 protein is one row after TCRdb ran MiXCR on the PCR reads. This table holds around 13,000 distinct CDR3 sequences, around 76% found once. On this clonotype itself: Antigen specificity is unknown.

V was cut by 4 bases and J by 0 bases, with 5 bases left in between. The CDR3 loop spans 13 amino acids. Germline CDR1 KGHDR, CDR2 SFDVKD. Regarding treatment: roughly 10-day PBMC culture with coronavirus spike peptide pools or control peptides (ViraFEST assay). The V gene is TRBV24-1, the J gene TRBJ2-5, with D maybe TRBD2 (5 bases). This receptor was taken from a human donor who received a COVID-19 vaccine. Sequencing used CD4+ T cells from blood, cultured in vitro, obtained after SARS-CoV-2 vaccination. The CDR3 nucleotides read TGTGCCACCAGTGACGGGGACCAAGAGACCCAGTACTTC. It specifies CATSDGDQETQYF.